The T cell receptor (beta chain) described here comes from a study of T cell changes during pregnancy in multiple sclerosis. The CDR3 runs 14 residues. Looked up from germline, CDR1 is SGHNT and CDR2 is YYREEE (reference sequence). Trimming cost V 6 bases and J 0 bases, with 12 bases left between them. Repertoires were generated with immunoSEQ multiplex PCR, while TCRdb's copy carries only in-frame clones and drops some. The sample lists tens of thousands of clones, roughly 92% seen once, with approximately 1.6% in the top ten. The sequences come from peripheral blood, collected in the first trimester of pregnancy. The chain links TRBV5-4 to TRBJ1-1, with TRBD1 as a possible D gene (5 bases). This receptor was identified in a female donor in good health, enrolled as a control in a pregnancy study. CDR3 loop: CASTRVGVNTEAFF. For the CDR3, the DNA is TGTGCCAGCACCAGGGTAGGGGTGAACACTGAAGCTTTCTTT. Full variable domain (outside the CDR3, taken from reference TRBV5-4 and TRBJ1-1): ETGVTQSPTHLIKTRGQQVTLRCSSQSGHNTVSWYQQALGQGPQFIFQYYREEENGRGNFPPRFSGLQFPNYSSELNVNALELDDSALYLCASTRVGVNTEAFFGQGTRLTVV.